The 23 T cell receptor beta chains reported below all come from one sample, sequenced in a study of OX40 agonist ivuxolimab in advanced cancers. This table comes from immunoSEQ multiplex PCR, and its TCRdb copy is limited to in-frame clones, with some not included. This repertoire shows more than 50,000 clones, about 89% found once; its top ten account for roughly 1.8%. The source was CD4+ or CD8+ T cells sorted from blood, collected in a trial of the OX40 agonist ivuxolimab. Receptors were obtained from an adult with an advanced solid tumor such as melanoma, head and neck, liver or kidney cancer.

V gene TRBV18 combines with J gene TRBJ2-1; 7 bases are a match to TRBD1. Germline CDR1 is KGHSH and CDR2 is LQKENI. The length of the CDR3 is 13 residues. Trimming at V came to 6 bases and at J to 4 bases, leaving 3 bases not matched to a gene. In nucleotides, the CDR3 is TGTGCCAGCTCGAGGGGGCTGTACAATGAGCAGTTCTTC. Its translation: CASSRGLYNEQFF.

V gene TRBV2 combines with J gene TRBJ1-3; possibly TRBD1 for D (6 bases). CDR3 length: 14 residues. V was clipped by 8 bases and J by 0 bases, with 11 bases between them. Germline CDR1 SNHLY, CDR2 FYNNEI. CDR3 coding DNA: TGTGCCAGCGGGACACCGAGCTCTGGAAACACCATATATTTT. Its protein is CASGTPSSGNTIYF.

This clone was counted a few times. This rearrangement joins TRBV25-1 to TRBJ1-5; D uncertain. Germline assignment: CDR1 MGHDK and CDR2 SYGVNS. The CDR3 contains 15 residues. Trimming stripped 2 bases from V and 4 bases from J, with 12 bases between. The CDR3 here is CASSESERFNQPQHF. As DNA, the CDR3 is TGTGCCAGCAGTGAAAGTGAGAGGTTTAATCAGCCCCAGCATTTT. Complete variable domain (other parts from reference TRBV25-1 and TRBJ1-5): EADIYQTPRYLVIGTGKKITLECSQTMGHDKMYWYQQDPGMELHLIHYSYGVNSTEKGDLSSESTVSRIRTEHFPLTLESARPSHTSQYLCASSESERFNQPQHFGDGTRLSIL.

This rearrangement joins TRBV28 to TRBJ2-1; D is possibly TRBD2 (6 bases). CDR3 length: 12 residues. V was trimmed by 7 bases and J by 7 bases, leaving 11 bases between them. In germline, CDR1 is MDHEN, CDR2 SYDVKM. The CDR3 is CASNARGNEQFF. As DNA, the CDR3 is TGTGCCAGCAATGCACGGGGGAATGAGCAGTTCTTC.

The chain has TRBV14 and TRBJ1-2; possibly TRBD1 for D (6 bases). V was trimmed by 0 bases and J by 7 bases, leaving 12 bases between them. The CDR3 length is 14 residues. The germline V gene has CDR1 SGHDN and CDR2 FVKESK. CDR3: CASSQDWGGSGYTF. CDR3 nucleotides: TGTGCCAGCAGCCAAGATTGGGGGGGCTCTGGCTACACCTTC. The variable domain in full, completed from reference TRBV14 and TRBJ1-2, reads EAGVTQFPSHSVIEKGQTVTLRCDPISGHDNLYWYRRVMGKEIKFLLHFVKESKQDESGMPNNRFLAERTGGTYSTLKVQPAELEDSGVYFCASSQDWGGSGYTFGSGTRLTVV.

The chain carries TRBV7-2 and TRBJ2-5; 8 nucleotides match TRBD1. This CDR3 is 14 amino acids long. The V gene's germline CDR1 is SGHTA and CDR2 FQGNSA. The V gene end was trimmed by 5 bases and the J gene end by 4 bases; junction bases not matched to a gene: 6. The CDR3 here is CASSQDRVGETQYF. CDR3 DNA sequence: TGTGCCAGCAGCCAGGACAGGGTGGGAGAGACCCAGTACTTC.

The rearrangement uses TRBV7-6 and TRBJ2-1; D is possibly TRBD1 (5 bases). Germline loops: CDR1 SGHVS, CDR2 FNYEAQ. The CDR3 covers 15 residues. Trimming took off 2 bases at V and 1 base at J, with 9 bases between the two ends. In nucleotides, the CDR3 is TGTGCCAGCAGCTTAACAGGATCTTCCTACAATGAGCAGTTCTTC. It specifies CASSLTGSSYNEQFF.

The chain links TRBV6-6 to TRBJ1-5, with 7 nucleotides matching TRBD1. This CDR3 is built from 16 residues. The V and J ends lost 5 bases and 3 bases, in that order; junction bases with no gene match: 10. In germline, CDR1 is MNHNY, CDR2 SVGAGI (reference sequence). The CDR3 loop is CASSIQGQGVNQPQHF. CDR3 in DNA: TGTGCCAGCAGTATACAGGGGCAGGGCGTCAATCAGCCCCAGCATTTT.

The chain uses TRBV4-1 and TRBJ2-1, with 11 bases lining up with TRBD2. The CDR3 loop spans 18 amino acids. V lost 1 base, J lost 7 bases, and 12 bases stayed unmatched. Germline assignment: CDR1 MGHRA and CDR2 YSYEKL. Here the CDR3 DNA reads TGCGCCAGCAGCCAAGGATTAGTTTTAACTAGCGGGAGTAATGAGCAGTTCTTC. It yields the protein CASSQGLVLTSGSNEQFF.

The rearrangement joins TRBV5-1 to TRBJ2-3; 11 bases line up with TRBD2. The CDR3 covers 15 residues. J gave up 1 base and V 5 bases, and 3 bases lay outside the gene matches. The germline V gene encodes CDR1 SGHRS and CDR2 YFSETQ. In nucleotides, the CDR3 is TGCGCCAGCAGGCTAGCGGGAGGAGGCACAGATACGCAGTATTTT. Translated, it gives CASRLAGGGTDTQYF.

This chain links TRBV27 with TRBJ2-7; 8 nucleotides agree with TRBD2. Germline V lookup: CDR1 MNHEY, CDR2 SMNVEV (reference sequence). After removal of 2 bases from V and 0 bases from J, the junction contained 6 bases not matched to a gene. The CDR3 consists of 16 residues. For the CDR3, the DNA is TGTGCCAGCAGTTTACTTAGCGGGGTTAGCTCCTACGAGCAGTACTTC. Protein sequence: CASSLLSGVSSYEQYF.

A single count supports this clone. The chain couples TRBV11-2 to TRBJ2-5, with D tentatively TRBD1 (6 bases). Per germline, CDR1 SGHAT and CDR2 FQNNGV. The CDR3 is 17 amino acids. The V and J ends lost 2 bases and 4 bases respectively, with 20 bases between them. The CDR3 protein is CASSLRTDGLQRETQYF. CDR3 bases: TGTGCCAGCAGCTTACGGACAGACGGACTTCAAAGAGAGACCCAGTACTTC.

V and J are TRBV5-1 and TRBJ2-7; the match to TRBD2 covers 7 bases. Germline CDR1 reads SGHRS; CDR2 reads YFSETQ. The CDR3 covers 15 residues. V trimming: 7 bases; J trimming: 0 bases; junction bases outside the gene matches: 10. CDR3 nucleotides: TGCGCCAGCCGCGTAATTGCGGGAGCCTCCTACGAGCAGTACTTC. Protein: CASRVIAGASYEQYF.

The rearrangement links TRBV18 to TRBJ2-7, with 8 positions matching TRBD1. Germline values: CDR1 KGHSH, CDR2 LQKENI. The CDR3 totals 12 residues. V lost 6 bases to trimming and J lost 5 bases; unmatched junction nucleotides: 3. The CDR3 spells CASSLDRDEQYF. The CDR3 DNA is TGTGCCAGCTCCCTGGACAGGGACGAGCAGTACTTC.

The gene calls are TRBV27 and TRBJ2-1, with 11 bases aligning to TRBD2. V lost 1 base, J lost 0 bases, and 8 bases stayed unmatched. This CDR3 is 19 amino acids long. Germline CDR1 reads MNHEY; CDR2 reads SMNVEV (reference sequence). The CDR3 region is CASSLLPSGGPSSYNEQFF. Written as DNA, the CDR3 is TGTGCCAGCAGTTTATTACCTAGCGGGGGGCCATCCTCCTACAATGAGCAGTTCTTC.

This chain joins TRBV7-9 and TRBJ2-7; 8 positions match TRBD2. Germline V gene sequence: CDR1 SEHNR, CDR2 FQNEAQ (reference sequence). The CDR3 contains 14 residues. V shed 2 bases, J shed 3 bases, and the junction held 3 bases outside the gene matches. This CDR3 reads CASSLTSGDYEQYF. The DNA for the CDR3 is TGTGCCAGCAGCTTAACTAGCGGTGACTACGAGCAGTACTTC.

This chain joins TRBV6-1 and TRBJ1-1; D gene ambiguous. In germline, CDR1 is MNHNS, CDR2 SASEGT. Between the trimmed V and J ends, which lost 5 bases and 11 bases, there was a span of 21 bases. The CDR3 contains 14 residues. CDR3 coding DNA: TGTGCCAGCAGTTCCCCTATCCAGCCTCAGGCCGCTTTCTTT. Protein sequence: CASSSPIQPQAAFF.

The rearrangement uses TRBV7-2 and TRBJ1-5; D might be TRBD1 (5 bases). The germline CDR1 and CDR2 sequences are SGHTA and FQGNSA. Trimming cost V 5 bases and J 4 bases, with 9 bases left between them. This CDR3 has 13 amino acids. The CDR3 DNA reads as TGTGCCAGCAGCCGACAGCCGAATCAGCCCCAGCATTTT. It codes for CASSRQPNQPQHF.

The genes are TRBV29-1 and TRBJ2-7, with 11 bases matching TRBD2. V lost 4 bases and J lost 6; bases outside the gene matches: 8. Per the germline V gene, CDR1 is SQVTM and CDR2 is ANQGSEA. The CDR3 is 14 amino acids. Here the CDR3 reads CSVAASGRSSEQYF. The CDR3 DNA sequence: TGCAGCGTTGCGGCTAGCGGGAGGTCAAGCGAGCAGTACTTC.

The gene calls are TRBV7-9 and TRBJ1-5; a weak D match, TRBD1 (5 bases). The germline V gene has CDR1 SEHNR and CDR2 FQNEAQ (reference sequence). V was pared by 1 base and J by 3 bases, with 13 bases between. The CDR3 extends over 16 amino acids. CDR3: CASSLETGGYNQPQHF. The CDR3 region has the DNA TGTGCCAGCAGCTTAGAGACGGGGGGTTACAATCAGCCCCAGCATTTT.

This chain joins TRBV6-1 and TRBJ2-5; D not certain. The CDR3 sequence is 14 residues long. The germline CDR1 and CDR2 sequences are MNHNS and SASEGT. V lost 4 bases to trimming and J lost 0 bases, with 9 bases between them. The CDR3 nucleotides are TGTGCCAGCAGTGCGAGTGGCAACCAAGAGACCCAGTACTTC. Its translation: CASSASGNQETQYF.

The CDR3 nucleotides read TGTGCCAGCAGCGCTCGGACTAACCCTTTTCAAGAGACCCAGTACTTC. Translated: CASSARTNPFQETQYF. J is TRBJ2-5 and V is TRBV7-8; a possible D gene is TRBD2 (6 bases). Per the germline V gene, CDR1 is SGHVS and CDR2 is FQNEAQ. Between the trimmed V and J ends, which lost 5 bases and 2 bases, there was a span of 18 bases. This CDR3 is 16 amino acids long.

The V gene is TRBV28, the J gene TRBJ1-5, with TRBD1 as a possible D gene (5 bases). The germline V gene has CDR1 MDHEN and CDR2 SYDVKM. Trimming stripped 1 base from V and 7 bases from J, with 17 bases between. The CDR3 is 16 residues long. CDR3 sequence: CASSLFRQGAGQPQHF. The CDR3, as DNA: TGTGCCAGCAGTTTATTCCGGCAGGGCGCAGGGCAGCCCCAGCATTTT.